The 2 T cell receptor beta chains listed next were all sequenced from one sample in a study of T cell changes during pregnancy in multiple sclerosis. Method: immunoSEQ multiplex PCR; TCRdb's copy keeps in-frame clones and lacks some. Among about 93,000 clones, about 92% were seen once, and the ten largest hold 2% to 2.5%. The specimen was peripheral blood, collected after pregnancy. The receptors stem from a female donor with multiple sclerosis, enrolled in a pregnancy study.

The V and J genes are TRBV6-6 and TRBJ2-5, with D uncertain. The germline CDR1 and CDR2 sequences are MNHNY and SVGAGI (reference sequence). V was shortened by 6 bases and J by 4 bases, with 9 bases between the two germline ends. The length of the CDR3 is 12 residues. The chain's CDR3 is CASRAWAETQYF. For the CDR3, the DNA is TGTGCCAGCAGGGCATGGGCAGAGACCCAGTACTTC.

The chain couples TRBV5-1 to TRBJ1-4, with TRBD1 matching 9 bases. CDR1 SGHRS and CDR2 YFSETQ come from the germline V gene. This CDR3 has 16 amino acids. The junction had 3 bases not matched to a gene; V was cut back by 0 bases and J by 3 bases. Written as DNA, the CDR3 is TGCGCCAGCAGCTTGGGGGGACAGGGCCCTAATGAAAAACTGTTTTTT. It specifies CASSLGGQGPNEKLFF.